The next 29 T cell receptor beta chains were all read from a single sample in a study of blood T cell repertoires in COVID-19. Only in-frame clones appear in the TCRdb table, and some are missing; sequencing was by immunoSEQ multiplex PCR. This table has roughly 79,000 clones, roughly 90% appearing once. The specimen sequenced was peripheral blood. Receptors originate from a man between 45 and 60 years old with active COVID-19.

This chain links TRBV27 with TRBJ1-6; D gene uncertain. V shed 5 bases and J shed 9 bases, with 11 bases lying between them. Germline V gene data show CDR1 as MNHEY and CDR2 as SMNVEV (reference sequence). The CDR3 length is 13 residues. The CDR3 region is CASSNRALSPLHF. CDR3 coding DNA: TGTGCCAGCAGTAACCGAGCCCTTTCACCCCTCCACTTT.

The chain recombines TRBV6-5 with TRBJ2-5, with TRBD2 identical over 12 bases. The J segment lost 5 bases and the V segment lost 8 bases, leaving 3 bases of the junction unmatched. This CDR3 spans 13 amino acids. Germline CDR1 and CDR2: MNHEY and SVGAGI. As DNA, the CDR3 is TGTGCCAGCGGAGGGACTAGCGGGGAGACCCAGTACTTC. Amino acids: CASGGTSGETQYF.

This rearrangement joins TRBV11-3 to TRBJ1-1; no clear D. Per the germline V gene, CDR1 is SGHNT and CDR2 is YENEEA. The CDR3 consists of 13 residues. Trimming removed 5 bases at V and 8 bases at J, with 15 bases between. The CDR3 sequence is CASSQMVGREAFF. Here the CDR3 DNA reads TGTGCCAGCAGCCAAATGGTGGGCAGAGAAGCTTTCTTT.

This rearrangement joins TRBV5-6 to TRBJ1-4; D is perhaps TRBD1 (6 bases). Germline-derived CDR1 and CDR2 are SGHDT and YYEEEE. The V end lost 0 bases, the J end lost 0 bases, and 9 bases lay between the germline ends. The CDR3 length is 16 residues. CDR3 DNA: TGTGCCAGCAGCTTGGACAGGGCCTCAACTAATGAAAAACTGTTTTTT. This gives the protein CASSLDRASTNEKLFF.

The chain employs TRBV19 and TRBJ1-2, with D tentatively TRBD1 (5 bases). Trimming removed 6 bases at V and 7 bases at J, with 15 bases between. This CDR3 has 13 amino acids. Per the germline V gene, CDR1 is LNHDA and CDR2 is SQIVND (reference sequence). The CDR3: CASSLPGGLGYTF. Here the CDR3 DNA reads TGTGCCAGTAGCCTCCCCGGGGGTCTTGGCTACACCTTC.

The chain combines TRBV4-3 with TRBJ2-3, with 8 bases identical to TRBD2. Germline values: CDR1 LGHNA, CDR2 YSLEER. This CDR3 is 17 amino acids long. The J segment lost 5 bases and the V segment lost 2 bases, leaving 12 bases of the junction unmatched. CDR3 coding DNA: TGCGCCAGCAGCCAAAGCGGGGGCTATTCGTTCGGAGATACGCAGTATTTT. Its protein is CASSQSGGYSFGDTQYF.

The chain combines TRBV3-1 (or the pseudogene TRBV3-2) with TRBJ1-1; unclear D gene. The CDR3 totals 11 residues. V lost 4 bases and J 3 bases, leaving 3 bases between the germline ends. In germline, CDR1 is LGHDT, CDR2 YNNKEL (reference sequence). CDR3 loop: CASSLYTEAFF. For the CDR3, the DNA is TGTGCCAGCAGCCTATACACTGAAGCTTTCTTT.

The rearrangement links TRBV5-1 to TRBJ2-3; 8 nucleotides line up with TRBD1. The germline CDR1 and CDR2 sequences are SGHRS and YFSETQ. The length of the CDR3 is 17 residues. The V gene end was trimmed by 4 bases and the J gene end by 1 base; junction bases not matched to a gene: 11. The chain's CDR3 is CASSLTLGQGGTDTQYF. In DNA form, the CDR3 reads TGCGCCAGCAGCCTGACCTTAGGACAGGGAGGCACAGATACGCAGTATTTT. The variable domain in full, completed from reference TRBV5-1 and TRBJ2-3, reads KAGVTQTPRYLIKTRGQQVTLSCSPISGHRSVSWYQQTPGQGLQFLFEYFSETQRNKGNFPGRFSGRQFSNSRSEMNVSTLELGDSALYLCASSLTLGQGGTDTQYFGPGTRLTVL.

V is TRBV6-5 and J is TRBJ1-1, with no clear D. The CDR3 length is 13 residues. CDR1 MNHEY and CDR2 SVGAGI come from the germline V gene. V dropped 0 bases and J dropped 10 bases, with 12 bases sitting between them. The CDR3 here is CASSYSGKWAAFF. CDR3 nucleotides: TGTGCCAGCAGTTACTCGGGCAAATGGGCAGCTTTCTTT.

CDR3 protein: CASSWDRGNRETQYF. The DNA of the CDR3 is TGCGCCAGCAGCTGGGACAGGGGAAACAGAGAGACCCAGTACTTC. The rearrangement links TRBV5-1 to TRBJ2-5; 10 bases are shared with TRBD1. Germline CDR1 is SGHRS and CDR2 is YFSETQ. V shed 3 bases and J 4 bases; nucleotides not matched to a gene: 6. The CDR3 is 15 residues long.

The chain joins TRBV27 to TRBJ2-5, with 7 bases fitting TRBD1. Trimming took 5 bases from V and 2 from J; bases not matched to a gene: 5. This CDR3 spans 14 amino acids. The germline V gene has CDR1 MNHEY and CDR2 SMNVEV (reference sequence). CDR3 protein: CASSQDRTQETQYF. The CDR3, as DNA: TGTGCCAGCAGTCAGGACAGGACGCAAGAGACCCAGTACTTC.

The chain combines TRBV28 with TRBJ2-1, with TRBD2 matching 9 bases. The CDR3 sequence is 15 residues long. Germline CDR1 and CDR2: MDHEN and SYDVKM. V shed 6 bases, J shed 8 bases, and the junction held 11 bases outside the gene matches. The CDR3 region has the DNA TGTGCCAGCAGCCTTAGCGGGAGTGGAGGGTATGAGCAGTTCTTC. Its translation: CASSLSGSGGYEQFF.

CDR3 in amino acids: CATTPKDLAGNEQFF. DNA for the CDR3: TGTGCCACTACCCCCAAGGACTTAGCGGGCAATGAGCAGTTCTTC. The chain uses TRBV19 and TRBJ2-1; 7 bases map to TRBD2. Germline values: CDR1 LNHDA, CDR2 SQIVND (reference sequence). V gave up 10 bases and J gave up 6 bases; unmatched junction bases: 15. The length of the CDR3 is 15 residues.

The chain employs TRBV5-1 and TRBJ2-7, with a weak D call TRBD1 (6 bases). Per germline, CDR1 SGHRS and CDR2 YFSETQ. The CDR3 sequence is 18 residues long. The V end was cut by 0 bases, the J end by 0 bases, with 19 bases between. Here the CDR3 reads CASSLVGPRGSGSYEQYF. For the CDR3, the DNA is TGCGCCAGCAGCTTGGTGGGACCCAGGGGTTCCGGCTCCTACGAGCAGTACTTC.

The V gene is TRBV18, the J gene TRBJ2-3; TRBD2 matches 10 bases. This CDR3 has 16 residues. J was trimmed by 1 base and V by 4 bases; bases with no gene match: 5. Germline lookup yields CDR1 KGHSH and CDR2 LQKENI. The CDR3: CASSLLLAGGTDTQYF. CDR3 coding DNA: TGTGCCAGCTCACTCCTCCTAGCGGGGGGCACAGATACGCAGTATTTT.

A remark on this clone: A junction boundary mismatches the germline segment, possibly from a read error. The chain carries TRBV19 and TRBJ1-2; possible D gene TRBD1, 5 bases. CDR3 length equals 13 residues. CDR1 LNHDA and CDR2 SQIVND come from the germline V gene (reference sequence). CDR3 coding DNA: TGTGCCAGTAGCTCCACGTTCCAGGGAGGCTGCACCTTC. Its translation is CASSSTFQGGCTF.

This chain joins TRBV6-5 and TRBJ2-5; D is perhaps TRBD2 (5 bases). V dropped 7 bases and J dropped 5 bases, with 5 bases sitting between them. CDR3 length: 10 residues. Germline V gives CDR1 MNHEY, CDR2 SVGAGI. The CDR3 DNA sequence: TGTGCCAGCACGGGGGAGACCCAGTACTTC. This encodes CASTGETQYF.

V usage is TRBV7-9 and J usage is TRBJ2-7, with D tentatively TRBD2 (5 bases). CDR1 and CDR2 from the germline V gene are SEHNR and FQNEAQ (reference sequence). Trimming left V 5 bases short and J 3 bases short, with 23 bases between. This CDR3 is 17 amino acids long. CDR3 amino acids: CASSLHEGFPGNYEQYF. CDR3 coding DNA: TGTGCCAGCAGCCTCCACGAGGGATTTCCCGGCAACTACGAGCAGTACTTC.

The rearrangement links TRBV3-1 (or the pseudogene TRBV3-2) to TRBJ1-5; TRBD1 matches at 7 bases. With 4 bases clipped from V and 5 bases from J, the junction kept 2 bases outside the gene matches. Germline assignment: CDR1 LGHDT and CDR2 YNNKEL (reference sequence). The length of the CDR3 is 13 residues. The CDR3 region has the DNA TGTGCCAGCAGCCGGGACAGTTATCAGCCCCAGCATTTT. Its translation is CASSRDSYQPQHF.

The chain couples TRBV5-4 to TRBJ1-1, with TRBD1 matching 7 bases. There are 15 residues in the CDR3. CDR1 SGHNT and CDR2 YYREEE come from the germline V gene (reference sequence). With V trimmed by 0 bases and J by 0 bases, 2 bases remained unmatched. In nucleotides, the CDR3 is TGTGCCAGCAGCTTGGGACAGGGCCTGAACACTGAAGCTTTCTTT. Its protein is CASSLGQGLNTEAFF.

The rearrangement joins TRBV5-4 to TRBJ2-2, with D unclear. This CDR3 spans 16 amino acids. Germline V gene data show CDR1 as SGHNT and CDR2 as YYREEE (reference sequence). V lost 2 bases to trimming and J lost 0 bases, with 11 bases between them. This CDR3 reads CASSFYTMTNTGELFF. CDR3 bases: TGTGCCAGCAGCTTTTACACCATGACGAACACCGGGGAGCTGTTTTTT.

DNA of the CDR3: TGTGCCAGCAGTCCAACTACGACAGGGGGCCAGCCCCAGCATTTT. Amino acids: CASSPTTTGGQPQHF. The gene calls are TRBV27 and TRBJ1-5, with 10 bases that match TRBD1. CDR1 is MNHEY, CDR2 SMNVEV, per germline (reference sequence). V trimming: 5 bases; J trimming: 7 bases; junction bases outside the gene matches: 8. The CDR3 spans 15 residues.

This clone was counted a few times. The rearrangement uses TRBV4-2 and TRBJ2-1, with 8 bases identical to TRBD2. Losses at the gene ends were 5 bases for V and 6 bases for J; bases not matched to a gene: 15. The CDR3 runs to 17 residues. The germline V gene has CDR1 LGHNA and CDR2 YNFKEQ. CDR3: CASSESNSGALLNEQFF. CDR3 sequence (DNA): TGTGCCAGCAGCGAGTCTAATAGCGGGGCCCTACTCAATGAGCAGTTCTTC.

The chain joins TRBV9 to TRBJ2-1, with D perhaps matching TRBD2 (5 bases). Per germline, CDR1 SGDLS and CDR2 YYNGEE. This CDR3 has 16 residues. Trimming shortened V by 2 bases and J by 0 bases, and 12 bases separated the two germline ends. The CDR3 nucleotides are TGTGCCAGCAGCGTTGAGGGAAGCGTCTCCTACAATGAGCAGTTCTTC. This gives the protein CASSVEGSVSYNEQFF.

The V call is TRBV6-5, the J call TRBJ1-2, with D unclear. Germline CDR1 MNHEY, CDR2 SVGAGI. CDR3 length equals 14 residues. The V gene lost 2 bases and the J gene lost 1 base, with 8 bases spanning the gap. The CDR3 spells CASSYGGVNYGYTF. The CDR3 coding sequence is TGTGCCAGCAGTTACGGCGGGGTTAACTATGGCTACACCTTC.

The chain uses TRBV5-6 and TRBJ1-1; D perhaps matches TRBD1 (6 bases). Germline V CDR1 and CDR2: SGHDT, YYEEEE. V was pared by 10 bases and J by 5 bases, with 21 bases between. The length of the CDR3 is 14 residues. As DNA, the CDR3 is TGTGCCTCCACCCCTGGCGGGGGGCAGACTGAAGCTTTCTTT. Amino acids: CASTPGGGQTEAFF.

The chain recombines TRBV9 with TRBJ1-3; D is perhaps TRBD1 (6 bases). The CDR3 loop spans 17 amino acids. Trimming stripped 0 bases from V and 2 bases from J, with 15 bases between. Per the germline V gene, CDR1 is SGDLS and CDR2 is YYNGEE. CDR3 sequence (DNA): TGTGCCAGCAGCGTAGAGGCAGGGGATTGGGCTGGAAACACCATATATTTT. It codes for CASSVEAGDWAGNTIYF. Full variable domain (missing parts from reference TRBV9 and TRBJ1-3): DSGVTQTPKHLITATGQRVTLRCSPRSGDLSVYWYQQSLDQGLQFLIQYYNGEERAKGNILERFSAQQFPDLHSELNLSSLELGDSALYFCASSVEAGDWAGNTIYFGEGSWLTVV.

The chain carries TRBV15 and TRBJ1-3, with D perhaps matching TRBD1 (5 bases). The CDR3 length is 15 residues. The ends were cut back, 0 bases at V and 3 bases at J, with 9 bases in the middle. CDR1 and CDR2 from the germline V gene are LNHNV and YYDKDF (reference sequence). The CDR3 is CATSREVRGGNTIYF. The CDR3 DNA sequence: TGTGCCACCAGCAGAGAAGTAAGGGGTGGAAACACCATATATTTT.

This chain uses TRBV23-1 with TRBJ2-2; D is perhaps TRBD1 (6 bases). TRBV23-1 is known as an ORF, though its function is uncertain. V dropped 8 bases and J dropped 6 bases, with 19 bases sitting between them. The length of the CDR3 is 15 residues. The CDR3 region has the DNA TGCGCCAGCGTGGACAGCCTGTGGTATTCCGGGGAGCTGTTTTTT. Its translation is CASVDSLWYSGELFF.